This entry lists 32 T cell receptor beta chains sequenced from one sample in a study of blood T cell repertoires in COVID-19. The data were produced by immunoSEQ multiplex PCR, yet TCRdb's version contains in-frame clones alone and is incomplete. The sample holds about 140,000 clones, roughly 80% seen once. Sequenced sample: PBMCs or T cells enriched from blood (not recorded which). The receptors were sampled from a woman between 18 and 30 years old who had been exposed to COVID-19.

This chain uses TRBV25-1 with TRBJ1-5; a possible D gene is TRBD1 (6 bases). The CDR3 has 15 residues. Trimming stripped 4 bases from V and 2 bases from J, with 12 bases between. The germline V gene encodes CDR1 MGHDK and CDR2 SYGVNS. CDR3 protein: CASSGQGLGNQPQHF. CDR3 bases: TGTGCCAGCAGTGGGCAGGGGTTGGGCAATCAGCCCCAGCATTTT.

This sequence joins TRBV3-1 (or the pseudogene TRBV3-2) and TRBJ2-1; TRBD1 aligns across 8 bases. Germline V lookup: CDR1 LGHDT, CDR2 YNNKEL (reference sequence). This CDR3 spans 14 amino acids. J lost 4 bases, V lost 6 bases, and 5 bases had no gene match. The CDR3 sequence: CASSGTGLYNEQFF. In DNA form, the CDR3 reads TGTGCCAGCAGTGGGACAGGTTTATACAATGAGCAGTTCTTC.

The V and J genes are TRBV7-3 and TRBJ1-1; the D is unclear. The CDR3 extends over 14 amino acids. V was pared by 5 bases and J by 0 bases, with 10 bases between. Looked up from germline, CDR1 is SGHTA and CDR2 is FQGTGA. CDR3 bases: TGTGCCAGCAGCCCGGAGGGCTTGAACACTGAAGCTTTCTTT. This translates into CASSPEGLNTEAFF.

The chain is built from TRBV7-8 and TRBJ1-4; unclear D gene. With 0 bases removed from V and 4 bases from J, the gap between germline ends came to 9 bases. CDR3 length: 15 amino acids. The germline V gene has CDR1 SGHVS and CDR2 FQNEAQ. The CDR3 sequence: CASSLARALNEKLFF. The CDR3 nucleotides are TGTGCCAGCAGCTTAGCGCGGGCCCTTAATGAAAAACTGTTTTTT.

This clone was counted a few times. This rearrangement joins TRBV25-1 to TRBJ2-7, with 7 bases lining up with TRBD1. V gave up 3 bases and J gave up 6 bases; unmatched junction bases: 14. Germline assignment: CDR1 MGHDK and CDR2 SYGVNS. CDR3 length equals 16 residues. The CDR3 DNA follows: TGTGCCAGCAGTGACCCGGGACAGTACTCCGTATCCGAGCAGTACTTC. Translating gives CASSDPGQYSVSEQYF.

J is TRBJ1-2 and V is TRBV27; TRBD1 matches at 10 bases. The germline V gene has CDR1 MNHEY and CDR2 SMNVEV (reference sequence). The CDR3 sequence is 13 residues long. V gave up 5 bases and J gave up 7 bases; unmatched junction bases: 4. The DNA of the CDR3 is TGTGCCAGCAGTCCCGGGACAGGGGCTGGCTACACCTTC. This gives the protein CASSPGTGAGYTF.

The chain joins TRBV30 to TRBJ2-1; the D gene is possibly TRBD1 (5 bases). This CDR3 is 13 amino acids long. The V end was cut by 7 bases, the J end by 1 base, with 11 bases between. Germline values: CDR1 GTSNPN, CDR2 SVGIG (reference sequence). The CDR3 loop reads CASQGDSYNEQFF. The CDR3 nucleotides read TGTGCCTCCCAAGGGGATTCCTACAATGAGCAGTTCTTC. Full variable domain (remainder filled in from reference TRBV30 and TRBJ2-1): SQTIHQWPATLVQPVGSPLSLECTVEGTSNPNLYWYRQAAGRGLQLLFYSVGIGQISSEVPQNLSASRPQDRQFILSSKKLLLSDSGFYLCASQGDSYNEQFFGPGTRLTVL.

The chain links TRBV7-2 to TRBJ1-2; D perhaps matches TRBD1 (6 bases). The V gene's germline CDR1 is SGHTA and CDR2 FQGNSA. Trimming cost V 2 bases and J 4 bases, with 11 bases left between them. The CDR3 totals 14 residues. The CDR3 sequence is CASSLSQGFYGYTF. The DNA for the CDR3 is TGTGCCAGCAGCTTATCACAGGGTTTCTATGGCTACACCTTC.

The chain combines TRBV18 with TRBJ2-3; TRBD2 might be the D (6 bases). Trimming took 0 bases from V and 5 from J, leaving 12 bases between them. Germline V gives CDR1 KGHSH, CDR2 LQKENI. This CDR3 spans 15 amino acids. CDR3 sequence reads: CASSPPLEGRDTQYF. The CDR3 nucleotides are TGTGCCAGCTCACCACCGTTGGAGGGTAGAGATACGCAGTATTTT.

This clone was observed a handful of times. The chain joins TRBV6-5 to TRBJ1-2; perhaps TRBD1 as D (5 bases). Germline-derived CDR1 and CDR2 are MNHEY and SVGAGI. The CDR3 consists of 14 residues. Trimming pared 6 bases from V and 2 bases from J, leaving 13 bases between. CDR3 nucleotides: TGTGCCAGCAGCCAGGGTCTAAAGAACTATGGCTACACCTTC. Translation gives CASSQGLKNYGYTF.

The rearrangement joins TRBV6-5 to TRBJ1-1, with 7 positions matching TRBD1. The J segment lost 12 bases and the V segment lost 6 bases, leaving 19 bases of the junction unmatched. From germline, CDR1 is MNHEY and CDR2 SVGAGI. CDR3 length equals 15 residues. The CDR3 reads CASSPGGGANWAPFF. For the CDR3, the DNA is TGTGCCAGCAGCCCCGGAGGGGGCGCGAATTGGGCCCCTTTCTTT.

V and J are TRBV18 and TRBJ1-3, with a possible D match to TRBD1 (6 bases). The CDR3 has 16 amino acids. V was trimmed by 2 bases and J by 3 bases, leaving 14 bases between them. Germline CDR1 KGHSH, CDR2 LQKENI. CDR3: CASSPFQGRGGNTIYF. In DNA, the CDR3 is TGTGCCAGCTCACCATTCCAGGGGCGAGGTGGAAACACCATATATTTT. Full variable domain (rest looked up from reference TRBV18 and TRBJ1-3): NAGVMQNPRHLVRRRGQEARLRCSPMKGHSHVYWYRQLPEEGLKFMVYLQKENIIDESGMPKERFSAEFPKEGPSILRIQQVVRGDSAAYFCASSPFQGRGGNTIYFGEGSWLTVV.

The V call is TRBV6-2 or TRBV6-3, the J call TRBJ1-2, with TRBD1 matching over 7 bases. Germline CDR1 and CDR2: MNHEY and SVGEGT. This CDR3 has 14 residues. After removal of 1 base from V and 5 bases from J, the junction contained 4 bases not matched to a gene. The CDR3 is CASSYWTGPYGYTF. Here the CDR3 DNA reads TGTGCCAGCAGTTACTGGACAGGACCATATGGCTACACCTTC.

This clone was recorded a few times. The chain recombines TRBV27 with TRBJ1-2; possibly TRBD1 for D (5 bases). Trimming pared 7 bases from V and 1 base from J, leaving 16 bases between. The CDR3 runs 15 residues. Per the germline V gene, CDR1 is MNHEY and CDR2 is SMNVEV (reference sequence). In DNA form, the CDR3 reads TGTGCCAGCACCCCCTCCGGGGGGAATAACTATGGCTACACCTTC. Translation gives CASTPSGGNNYGYTF.

The chain's CDR3 is CASSLGGLSGTQETQYF. The CDR3 bases are TGTGCCAGCAGCTTAGGGGGACTAAGCGGGACCCAAGAGACCCAGTACTTC. The chain joins TRBV11-2 to TRBJ2-5; 7 nucleotides match TRBD2. V lost 1 base, J lost 1 base, and 9 bases stayed unmatched. The CDR3 has 17 residues. Germline CDR1 and CDR2: SGHAT and FQNNGV.

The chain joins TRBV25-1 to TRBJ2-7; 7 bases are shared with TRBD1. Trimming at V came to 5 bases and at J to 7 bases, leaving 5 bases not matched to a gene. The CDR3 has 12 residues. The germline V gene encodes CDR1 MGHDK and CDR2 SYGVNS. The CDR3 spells CASSRQGWEQYF. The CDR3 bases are TGTGCCAGCAGTAGACAGGGTTGGGAGCAGTACTTC.

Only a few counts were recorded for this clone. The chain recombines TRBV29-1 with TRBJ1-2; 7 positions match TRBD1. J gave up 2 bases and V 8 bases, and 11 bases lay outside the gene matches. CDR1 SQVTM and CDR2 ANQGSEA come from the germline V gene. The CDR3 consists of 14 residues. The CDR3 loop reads CSIRAGTANYGYTF. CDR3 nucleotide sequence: TGCAGCATCCGGGCCGGGACAGCAAACTATGGCTACACCTTC.

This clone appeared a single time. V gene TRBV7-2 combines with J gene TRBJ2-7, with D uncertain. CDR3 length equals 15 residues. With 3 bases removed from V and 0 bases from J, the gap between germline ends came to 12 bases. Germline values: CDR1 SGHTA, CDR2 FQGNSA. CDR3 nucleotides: TGTGCCAGCAGCTTTAGTTTCTCGAACTCCTACGAGCAGTACTTC. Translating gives CASSFSFSNSYEQYF. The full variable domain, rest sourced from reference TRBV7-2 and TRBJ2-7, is GAGVSQSPSNKVTEKGKDVELRCDPISGHTALYWYRQSLGQGLEFLIYFQGNSAPDKSGLPSDRFSAERTGGSVSTLTIQRTQQEDSAVYLCASSFSFSNSYEQYFGPGTRLTVT.

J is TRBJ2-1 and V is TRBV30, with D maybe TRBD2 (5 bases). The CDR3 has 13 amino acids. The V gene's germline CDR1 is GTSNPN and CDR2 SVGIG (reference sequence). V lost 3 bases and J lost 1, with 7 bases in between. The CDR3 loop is CAWRRESYNEQFF. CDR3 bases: TGTGCCTGGAGAAGGGAGTCCTACAATGAGCAGTTCTTC.

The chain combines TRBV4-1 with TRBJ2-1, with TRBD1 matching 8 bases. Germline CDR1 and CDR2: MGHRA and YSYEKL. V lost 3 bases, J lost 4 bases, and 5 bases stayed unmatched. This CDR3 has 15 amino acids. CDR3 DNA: TGCGCCAGCAGCCAGGCAGGGGGCCGATACAATGAGCAGTTCTTC. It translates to CASSQAGGRYNEQFF.

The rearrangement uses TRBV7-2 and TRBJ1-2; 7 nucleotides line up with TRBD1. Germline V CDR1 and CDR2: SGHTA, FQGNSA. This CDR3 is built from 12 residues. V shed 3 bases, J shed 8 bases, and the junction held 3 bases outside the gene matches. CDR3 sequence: CASSFRGNGYTF. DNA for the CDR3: TGTGCCAGCAGCTTCAGGGGGAACGGCTACACCTTC.

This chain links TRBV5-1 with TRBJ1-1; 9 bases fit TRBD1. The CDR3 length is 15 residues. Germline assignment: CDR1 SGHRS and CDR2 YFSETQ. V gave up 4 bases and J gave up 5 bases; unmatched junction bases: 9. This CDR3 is CASSADRGSGTEAFF. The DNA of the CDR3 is TGCGCCAGCAGCGCGGACAGGGGTTCGGGGACTGAAGCTTTCTTT.

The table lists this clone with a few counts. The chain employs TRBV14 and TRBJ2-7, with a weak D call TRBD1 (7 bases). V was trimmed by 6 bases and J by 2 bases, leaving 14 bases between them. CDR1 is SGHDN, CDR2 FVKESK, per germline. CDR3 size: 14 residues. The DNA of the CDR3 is TGTGCCAGCAGTCTCAGGGGGGATACCTACGAGCAGTACTTC. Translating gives CASSLRGDTYEQYF.

CDR3 DNA: TGTGCCAGCAGCCCGGGGGAGAGCGTGACACCCCTCCACTTT. Translation: CASSPGESVTPLHF. The V gene is TRBV6-5, the J gene TRBJ1-6, with D maybe TRBD1 (5 bases). This CDR3 is built from 14 residues. V was clipped by 6 bases and J by 11 bases, with 17 bases between them. Looked up from germline, CDR1 is MNHEY and CDR2 is SVGAGI.

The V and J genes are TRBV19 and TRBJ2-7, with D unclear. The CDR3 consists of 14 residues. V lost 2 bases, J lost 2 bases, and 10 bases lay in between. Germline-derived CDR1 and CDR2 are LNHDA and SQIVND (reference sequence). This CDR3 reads CASSIKAGAYEQYF. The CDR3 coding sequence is TGTGCCAGTAGTATAAAGGCAGGCGCCTACGAGCAGTACTTC.

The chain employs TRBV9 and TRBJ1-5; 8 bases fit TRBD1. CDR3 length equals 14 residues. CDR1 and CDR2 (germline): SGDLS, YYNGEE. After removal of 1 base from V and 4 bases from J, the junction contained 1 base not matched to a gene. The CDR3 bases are TGTGCCAGCAGCGTAACAGGGGGAAATCAGCCCCAGCATTTT. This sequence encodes CASSVTGGNQPQHF.

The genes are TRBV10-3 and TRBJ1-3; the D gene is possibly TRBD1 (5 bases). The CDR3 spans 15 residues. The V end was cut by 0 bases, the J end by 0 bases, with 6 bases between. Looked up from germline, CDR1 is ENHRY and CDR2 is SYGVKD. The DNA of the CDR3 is TGTGCCATCAGTGAGTCGGGGGGCTCTGGAAACACCATATATTTT. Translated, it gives CAISESGGSGNTIYF.

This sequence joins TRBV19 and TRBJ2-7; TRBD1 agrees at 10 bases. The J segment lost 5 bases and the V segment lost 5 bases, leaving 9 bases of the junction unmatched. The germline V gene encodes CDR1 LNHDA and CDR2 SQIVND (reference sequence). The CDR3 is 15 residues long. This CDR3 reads CASSAPGQGKHEQYF. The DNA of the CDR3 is TGTGCCAGTAGTGCACCGGGACAGGGGAAACACGAGCAGTACTTC.

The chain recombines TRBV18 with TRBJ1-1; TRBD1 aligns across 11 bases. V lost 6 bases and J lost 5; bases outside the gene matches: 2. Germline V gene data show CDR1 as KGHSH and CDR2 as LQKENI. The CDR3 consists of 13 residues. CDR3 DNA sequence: TGTGCCAGCTCCGGGACAGGGGGTACTGAAGCTTTCTTT. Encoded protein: CASSGTGGTEAFF.

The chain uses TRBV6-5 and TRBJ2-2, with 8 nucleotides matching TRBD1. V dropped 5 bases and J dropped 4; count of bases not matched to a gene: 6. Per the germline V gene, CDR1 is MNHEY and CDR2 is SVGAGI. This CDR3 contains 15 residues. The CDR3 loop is CASSPRTGFTGELFF. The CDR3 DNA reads TGTGCCAGCAGTCCGAGGACAGGGTTCACCGGGGAGCTGTTTTTT.

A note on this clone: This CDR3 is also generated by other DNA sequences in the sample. The CDR3 loop is CASSQGGVGQPQHF. The CDR3 nucleotides read TGTGCCAGCAGCCAAGGGGGGGTAGGTCAGCCCCAGCATTTT. The chain employs TRBV14 and TRBJ1-5; the D gene is possibly TRBD1 (5 bases). Trimming took 1 base from V and 6 from J, leaving 10 bases between them. Germline CDR1 reads SGHDN; CDR2 reads FVKESK. This CDR3 region has 14 residues.

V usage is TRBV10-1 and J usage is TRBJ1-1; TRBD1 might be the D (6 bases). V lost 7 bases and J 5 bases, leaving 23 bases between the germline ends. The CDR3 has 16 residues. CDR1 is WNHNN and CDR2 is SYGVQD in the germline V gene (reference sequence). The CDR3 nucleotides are TGCGCCAGCACCCCCAGATGGGGCAGGGGTCGTACTGAAGCTTTCTTT. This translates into CASTPRWGRGRTEAFF.